The entry below gives a single T cell receptor beta chain sequence along with its context. As yet, its antigen is unknown. These data belong to a study of CD8+CD57+ T cells in acquired aplastic anemia. Turning to the study itself: DNA from sorted CD4+ and CD8+ cells averaged approximately 3.2 ug. Overall study results and limits: Some 31 CD8+ CDR3 sequences were shared between patients and controls.

Looked up from germline, CDR1 is DFQATT and CDR2 is SNEGSKA (reference sequence). This CDR3 is built from 13 residues. Trimming cost V 4 bases and J 5 bases, with 15 bases left between them. The template used for profiling TCR beta VDJ and CDR3 was genomic DNA. TCRdb re-derived calls from the reads in MiXCR, one entry per CDR3 protein. This sample carries about 270,000 distinct CDR3 sequences, approximately 55% of them seen once, and the ten largest clones take 7% to 9%. This rearrangement joins TRBV20-1 to TRBJ2-7; a possible D gene is TRBD1 (6 bases). The sequenced sample was sorted CD4+, CD8+, or CD8+CD57+ T cells (not recorded which) from PBMCs. The receptor's source is a human donor with severe aplastic anemia or a healthy control (not recorded which). CDR3 in amino acids: CSATQGSQNEQYV. Here the CDR3 DNA reads TGCAGTGCTACACAGGGAAGCCAGAACGAGCAGTACGTC.